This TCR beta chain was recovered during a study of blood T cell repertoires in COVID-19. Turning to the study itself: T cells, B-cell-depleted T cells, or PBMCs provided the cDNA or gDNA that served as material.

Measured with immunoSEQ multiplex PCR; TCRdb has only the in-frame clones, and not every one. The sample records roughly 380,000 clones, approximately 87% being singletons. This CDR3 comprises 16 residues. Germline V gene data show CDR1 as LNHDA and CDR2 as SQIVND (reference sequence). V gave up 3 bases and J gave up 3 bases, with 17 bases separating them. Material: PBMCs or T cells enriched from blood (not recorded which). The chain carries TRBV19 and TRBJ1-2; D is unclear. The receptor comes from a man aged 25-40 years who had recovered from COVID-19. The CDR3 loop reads CASSIGRQLYYYGYTF. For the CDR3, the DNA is TGTGCCAGTAGTATTGGTCGTCAACTCTATTACTATGGCTACACCTTC.